This T cell receptor (beta chain) derives from a study of T cell changes during pregnancy in multiple sclerosis. Here immunoSEQ multiplex PCR was the method, and the copy in TCRdb shows in-frame clones only, minus some. Of some 80,000 clones listed, about 92% are singletons. V trimming: 0 bases; J trimming: 4 bases; junction bases outside the gene matches: 5. CDR3 length equals 15 residues. Per the germline V gene, CDR1 is GTSNPN and CDR2 is SVGIG (reference sequence). This clone was seen only once. The receptor was derived from a female donor with multiple sclerosis, enrolled in a pregnancy study. The chain is built from TRBV30 and TRBJ2-3; 9 bases map to TRBD1. The sequences come from peripheral blood, collected before pregnancy. CDR3 loop: CAWSVRTGASDTQYF. The CDR3 DNA follows: TGTGCCTGGAGTGTTAGGACAGGGGCTTCAGATACGCAGTATTTT.